One sample yielded the 12 T cell receptor beta chains listed below, sequenced in a study of T cell clonality in common variable immunodeficiency. Their target antigens are unknown. Here immunoSEQ multiplex PCR was the method, and the copy in TCRdb shows in-frame clones only, minus some. This sample has about 33,000 clones, each found more than once. Study-level results: Common variable immunodeficiency TCR beta sequences reportedly had fewer deletions and N-nucleotide insertions.

Specimen: peripheral blood mononuclear cells. The receptors originated from a human donor with common variable immunodeficiency.

By share, this clone counts as medium-sized. The read terminates 3 residues before the CDR3 end, so the remaining end is supplied by the germline J gene. This sequence joins TRBV29-1 and TRBJ2-1; TRBD1 is a possible D gene (6 bases). V was cut by 6 bases and J by 6 bases, with 15 bases left in between. The germline V gene encodes CDR1 SQVTM and CDR2 ANQGSEA. CDR3 length equals 13 residues. The CDR3: CSVDPTGANEQFF. The CDR3 bases that were read are TGCAGCGTCGACCCGACAGGAGCCAATGAG.

Comment on this clone: The read is 3 residues too short to cover the CDR3 end, so that end is filled in from the germline J gene. The chain uses TRBV7-9 and TRBJ1-5, with a possible D match to TRBD1 (5 bases). Germline CDR1 reads SEHNR; CDR2 reads FQNEAQ (reference sequence). The V end lost 6 bases, the J end lost 3 bases, and 15 bases lay between the germline ends. This CDR3 spans 15 amino acids. The CDR3 region is CASSLGGTVNQPQHF. CDR3 DNA, as far as it was read: TGTGCCAGCAGTCTCGGCGGGACTGTCAATCAGCCC.

The table lists this clone with many counts. Read coverage stops 3 residues before the CDR3 terminus; the germline J gene supplies the remainder. The chain employs TRBV19 and TRBJ1-1, with D maybe TRBD1 (6 bases). CDR1 and CDR2 (germline): LNHDA, SQIVND (reference sequence). V was pared by 2 bases and J by 7 bases, with 17 bases between. This CDR3 is 15 amino acids long. CDR3 in amino acids: CASSILAGAGVEAFF. The CDR3 DNA, read in part, is TGTGCCAGTAGTATACTTGCGGGGGCCGGGGTTGAA.

In this sample, this clone turned up a few times. The CDR3 goes on 3 residues after the read ends, and that part is filled in from the germline J gene. The chain links TRBV30 to TRBJ1-2; possible D gene TRBD1, 5 bases. From germline, CDR1 is GTSNPN and CDR2 SVGIG (reference sequence). There are 12 residues in the CDR3. The V gene lost 7 bases and the J gene lost 4 bases, with 13 bases spanning the gap. The CDR3 sequence is CAFIQGFYGYTF. The sequenced CDR3 bases are TGTGCCTTTATCCAGGGTTTCTATGGC.

This clone was detected many times. Sequencing ends 3 residues short of the CDR3 end; the germline J gene provides the rest. This chain joins TRBV18 and TRBJ2-1, with D possibly matching TRBD1 (6 bases). The length of the CDR3 is 12 residues. CDR1 and CDR2 (germline): KGHSH, LQKENI. Trimming took off 8 bases at V and 8 bases at J, with 13 bases between the two ends. CDR3: CASQVQGYEQFF. The CDR3 DNA, read in part, is TGTGCCAGCCAGGTACAGGGCTATGAG.

On this clone itself: The sequenced fragment ends 3 residues before the CDR3 boundary, so the rest is inferred from the germline J gene. The V and J genes are TRBV30 and TRBJ1-1; maybe TRBD1 (5 bases). V was trimmed by 5 bases and J by 5 bases, leaving 15 bases between them. The CDR3 consists of 13 residues. Germline assignment: CDR1 GTSNPN and CDR2 SVGIG (reference sequence). The sequenced part of the CDR3 DNA is TGTGCCTGGGGGAGCGCGGGGGGTACTGAA. It yields the protein CAWGSAGGTE. The complete CDR3 protein is CAWGSAGGTEAFF. Together with reference TRBV30 and TRBJ1-1, the CDR3 gives the full variable domain: SQTIHQWPATLVQPVGSPLSLECTVEGTSNPNLYWYRQAAGRGLQLLFYSVGIGQISSEVPQNLSASRPQDRQFILSSKKLLLSDSGFYLCAWGSAGGTEAFFGQGTRLTVV.

A word on this clone: The sequence runs out 3 residues before the end of the CDR3; the remainder is reconstructed from the germline J gene. The chain has TRBV7-2 and TRBJ1-6; a weak D match, TRBD1 (6 bases). V dropped 5 bases and J dropped 12 bases, with 20 bases sitting between them. CDR1 is SGHTA, CDR2 FQGNSA, per germline. CDR3 size: 15 residues. CDR3 DNA, as far as it was read: TGTGCCAGCAGCCGATACAGGGAACGGGTCAAACCC. It is translated as CASSRYRERVKP. The full CDR3 protein reads CASSRYRERVKPLHF.

To note about this clone: The CDR3 end lies 3 residues beyond the end of the read and is filled in from the germline J gene. This chain uses TRBV6-1 with TRBJ2-7; D may be TRBD2 (7 bases). Germline V gives CDR1 MNHNS, CDR2 SASEGT. The CDR3 extends over 15 amino acids. Trimming took 1 base from V and 1 from J, leaving 11 bases between them. This chain's CDR3 is CASSEGAGTSYEQYF. CDR3 DNA, as far as it was read: TGTGCCAGCAGTGAAGGAGCGGGGACATCCTACGAG.

This clone was observed a few times. With the read ending 3 residues before the CDR3 end, the germline J gene is used to fill in that end. This chain links TRBV5-1 with TRBJ2-1; 10 bases are shared with TRBD2. Trimming took 8 bases from V and 5 from J; bases not matched to a gene: 7. The CDR3 covers 14 residues. Germline values: CDR1 SGHRS, CDR2 YFSETQ. CDR3 DNA, as far as it was read: TGCGCCAGTCGGCTAGCGGGGGTACACAATGAG. Translating it yields CASRLAGVHNE. The whole CDR3 protein reads CASRLAGVHNEQFF.

This clone was recorded a few times. The read finishes 3 residues shy of the CDR3 end, and the germline J gene is used to complete it. The chain links TRBV11-3 to TRBJ1-1; 8 positions match TRBD1. The CDR3 is 12 amino acids. CDR1 is SGHNT, CDR2 YENEEA, per germline. CDR3 in amino acids: CASSSRQGQAFF. The covered CDR3 bases are TGTGCCAGCAGCTCTAGACAGGGGCAA.

Details on this clone: The read comes to an end 3 residues before the CDR3 does, leaving the germline J gene to fill in the end. The chain links TRBV2 to TRBJ1-6; D gene ambiguous. Germline V gives CDR1 SNHLY, CDR2 FYNNEI. V was trimmed by 6 bases and J by 6 bases, leaving 9 bases between them. This CDR3 spans 13 amino acids. The chain's CDR3 is CASSPGPNSPLHF. Incomplete CDR3 DNA: TGTGCCAGCAGCCCAGGCCCTAATTCACCC.

In this sample, this clone turned up a few times. The DNA ends 3 residues before the CDR3 does, and the rest of the CDR3 is filled in from the germline J gene. The gene calls are TRBV19 and TRBJ2-1, with TRBD2 identical over 7 bases. V lost 5 bases, J lost 5 bases, and 15 bases stayed unmatched. CDR1 and CDR2 (germline): LNHDA, SQIVND (reference sequence). The CDR3 totals 17 residues. The CDR3 spells CASSPSWGGEIHNEQFF. Incomplete CDR3 DNA: TGTGCCAGTAGTCCCTCGTGGGGGGGGGAAATCCACAATGAG.